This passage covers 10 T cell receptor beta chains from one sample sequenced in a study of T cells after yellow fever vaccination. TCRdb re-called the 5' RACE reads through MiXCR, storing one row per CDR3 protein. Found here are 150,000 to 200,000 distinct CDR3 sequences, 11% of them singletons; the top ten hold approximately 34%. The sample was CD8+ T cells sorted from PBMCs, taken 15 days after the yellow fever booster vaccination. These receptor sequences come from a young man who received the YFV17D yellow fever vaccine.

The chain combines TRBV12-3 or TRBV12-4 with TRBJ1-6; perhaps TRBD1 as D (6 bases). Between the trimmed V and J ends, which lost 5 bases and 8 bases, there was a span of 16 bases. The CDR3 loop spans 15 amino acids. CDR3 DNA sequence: TGTGCCAGCAGTCTTGCAGGAAGGGGGGATTCACCCCTCCACTTT. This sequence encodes CASSLAGRGDSPLHF.

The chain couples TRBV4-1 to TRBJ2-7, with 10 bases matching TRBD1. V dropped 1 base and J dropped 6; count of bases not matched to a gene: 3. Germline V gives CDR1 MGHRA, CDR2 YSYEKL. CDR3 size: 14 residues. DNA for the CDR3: TGCGCCAGCAGCCAAGGACAGGGGGCAGTCGAGCAGTACTTC. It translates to CASSQGQGAVEQYF.

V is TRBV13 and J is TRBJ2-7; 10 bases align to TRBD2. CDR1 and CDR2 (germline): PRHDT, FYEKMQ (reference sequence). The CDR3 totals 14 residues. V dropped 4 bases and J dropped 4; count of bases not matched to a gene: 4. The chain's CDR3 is CASSSRTSGYEQYF. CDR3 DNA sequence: TGTGCCAGCAGCTCCCGGACTAGCGGATACGAGCAGTACTTC.

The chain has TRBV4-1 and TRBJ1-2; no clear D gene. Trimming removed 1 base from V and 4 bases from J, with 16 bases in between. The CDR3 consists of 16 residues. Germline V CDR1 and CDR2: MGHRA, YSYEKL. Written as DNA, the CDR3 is TGCGCCAGCAGCCAAGGGTTGGGTGGAGGACCCTATGGCTACACCTTC. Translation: CASSQGLGGGPYGYTF.

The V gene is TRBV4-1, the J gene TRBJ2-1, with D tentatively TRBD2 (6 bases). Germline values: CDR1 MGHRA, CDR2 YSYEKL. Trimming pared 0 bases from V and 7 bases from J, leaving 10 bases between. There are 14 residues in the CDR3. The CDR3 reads CASSQDGGRNEQFF. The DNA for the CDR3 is TGCGCCAGCAGCCAAGACGGGGGACGGAATGAGCAGTTCTTC.

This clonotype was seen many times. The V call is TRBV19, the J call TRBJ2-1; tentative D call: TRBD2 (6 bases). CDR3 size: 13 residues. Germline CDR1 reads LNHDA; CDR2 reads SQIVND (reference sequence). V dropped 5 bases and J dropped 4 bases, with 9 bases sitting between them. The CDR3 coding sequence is TGTGCCAGTAGTGTTGGAGGGTACAATGAGCAGTTCTTC. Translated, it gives CASSVGGYNEQFF.

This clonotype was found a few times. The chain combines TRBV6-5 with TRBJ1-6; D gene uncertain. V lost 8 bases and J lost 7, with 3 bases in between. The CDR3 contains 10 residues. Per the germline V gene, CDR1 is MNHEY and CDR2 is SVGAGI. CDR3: CASGNSPLHF. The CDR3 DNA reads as TGTGCCAGCGGAAATTCACCCCTCCACTTT.

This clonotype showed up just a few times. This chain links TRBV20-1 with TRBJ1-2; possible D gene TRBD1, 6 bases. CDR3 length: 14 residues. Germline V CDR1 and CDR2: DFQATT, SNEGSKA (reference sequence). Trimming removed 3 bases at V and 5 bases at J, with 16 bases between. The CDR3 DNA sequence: TGCAGTGCTAGGCGGCTGGACAGCCCATATGGCTACACCTTC. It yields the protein CSARRLDSPYGYTF.

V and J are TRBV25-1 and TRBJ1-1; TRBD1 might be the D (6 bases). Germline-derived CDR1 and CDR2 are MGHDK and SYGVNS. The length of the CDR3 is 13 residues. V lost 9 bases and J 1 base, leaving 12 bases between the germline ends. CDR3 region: CASGEGENTEAFF. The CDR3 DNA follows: TGTGCCAGTGGAGAGGGGGAGAACACTGAAGCTTTCTTT.

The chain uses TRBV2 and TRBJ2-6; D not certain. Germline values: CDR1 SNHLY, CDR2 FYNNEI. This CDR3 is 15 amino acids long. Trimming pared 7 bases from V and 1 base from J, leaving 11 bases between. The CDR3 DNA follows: TGTGCCAGCACCCGAGACGGTTCTGGGGCCAACGTCCTGACTTTC. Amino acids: CASTRDGSGANVLTF.